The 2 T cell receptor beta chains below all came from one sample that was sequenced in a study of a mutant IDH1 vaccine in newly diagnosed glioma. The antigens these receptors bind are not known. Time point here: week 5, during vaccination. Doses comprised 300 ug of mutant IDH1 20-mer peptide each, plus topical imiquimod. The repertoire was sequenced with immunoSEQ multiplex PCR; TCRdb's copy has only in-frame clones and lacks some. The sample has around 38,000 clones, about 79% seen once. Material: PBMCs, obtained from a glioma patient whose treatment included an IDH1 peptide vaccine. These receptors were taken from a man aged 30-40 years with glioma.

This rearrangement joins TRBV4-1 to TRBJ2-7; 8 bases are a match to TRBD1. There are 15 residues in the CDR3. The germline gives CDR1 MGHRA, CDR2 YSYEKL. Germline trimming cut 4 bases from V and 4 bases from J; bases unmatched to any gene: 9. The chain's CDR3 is CASSLGQGGSYEQYF. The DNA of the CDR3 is TGCGCCAGCAGCCTCGGACAGGGAGGATCGTACGAGCAGTACTTC.

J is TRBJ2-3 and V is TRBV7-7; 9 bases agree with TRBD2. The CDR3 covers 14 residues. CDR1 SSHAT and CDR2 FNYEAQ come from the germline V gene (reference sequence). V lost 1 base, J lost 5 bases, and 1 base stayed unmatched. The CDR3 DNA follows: TGTGCCAGCAGCTTAGGAGCGGGGGGAGATACGCAGTATTTT. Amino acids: CASSLGAGGDTQYF.